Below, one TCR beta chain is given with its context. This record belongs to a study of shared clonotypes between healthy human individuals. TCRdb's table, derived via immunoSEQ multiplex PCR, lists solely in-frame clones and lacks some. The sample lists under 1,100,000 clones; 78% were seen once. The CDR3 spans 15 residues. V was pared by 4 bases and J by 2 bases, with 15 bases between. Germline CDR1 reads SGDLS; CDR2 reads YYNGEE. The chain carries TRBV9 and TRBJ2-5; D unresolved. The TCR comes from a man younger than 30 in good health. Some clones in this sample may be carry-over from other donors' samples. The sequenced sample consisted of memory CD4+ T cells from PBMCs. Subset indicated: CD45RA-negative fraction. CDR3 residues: CASSPTGIEQETQYF. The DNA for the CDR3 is TGTGCCAGCAGCCCTACGGGTATCGAGCAAGAGACCCAGTACTTC.